This TCR beta chain was recorded in a study of response to subunit inactivated influenza vaccine. MiXCR was run by TCRdb on the RT-PCR reads, yielding one entry per CDR3 protein. The data show about 190,000 distinct CDR3 sequences, around an eighth seen once. The V gene's germline CDR1 is MNHNS and CDR2 SASEGT. CDR3 length: 16 residues. The study, taken as a whole, reports: Each seasonal influenza vaccination recruits few new T cells, the authors suggested.

As concerns this clonotype: Antigen specificity is unknown. One junction end disagrees with the germline gene, perhaps due to a read error.

This clonotype was obtained from a man over 45 who received an inactivated influenza vaccine. The chain has TRBV6-1 and TRBJ2-5, with TRBD2 matching over 8 bases. The source material was CD8+ T cells sorted from PBMCs, sampled 4 to 6 days after vaccination. CDR3 sequence reads: CASSKAGVGGRETQYF. In nucleotides, the CDR3 is TGTGCCAGCAGTAAAGCGGGAGTGGGGGGTAGAGAGACCCAGTACTTC.